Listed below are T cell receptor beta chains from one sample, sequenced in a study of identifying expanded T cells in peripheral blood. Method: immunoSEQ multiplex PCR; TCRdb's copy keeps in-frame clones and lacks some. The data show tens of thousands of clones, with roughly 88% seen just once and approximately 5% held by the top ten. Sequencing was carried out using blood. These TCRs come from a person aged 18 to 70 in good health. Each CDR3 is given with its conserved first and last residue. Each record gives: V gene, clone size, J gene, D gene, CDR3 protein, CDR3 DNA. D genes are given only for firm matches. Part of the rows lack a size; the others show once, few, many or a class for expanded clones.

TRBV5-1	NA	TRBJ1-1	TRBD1	CASSPDTGVTEAFF	TGCGCCAGCAGCCCTGATACAGGGGTCACTGAAGCTTTCTTT
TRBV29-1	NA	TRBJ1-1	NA	CSVRESWGTEAFF	TGCAGCGTCCGAGAAAGTTGGGGCACTGAAGCTTTCTTT
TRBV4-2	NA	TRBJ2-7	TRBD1	CASSQERNRGGEQYF	TGTGCCAGCAGCCAAGAAAGGAACAGGGGTGGCGAGCAGTACTTC
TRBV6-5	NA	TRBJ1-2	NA	CASRWRQGYGYTF	TGTGCCAGCAGGTGGCGGCAGGGCTATGGCTACACCTTC
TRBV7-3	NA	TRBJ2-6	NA	CASSPSSGANVLTF	TGTGCCAGCAGCCCCAGCTCTGGGGCCAACGTCCTGACTTTC
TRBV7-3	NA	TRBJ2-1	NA	CASSPDGNEQFF	TGTGCCAGCAGCCCCGATGGTAATGAGCAGTTCTTC
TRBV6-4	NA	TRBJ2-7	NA	CASSAGLMDEQYF	TGTGCCAGCAGTGCGGGTCTGATGGACGAGCAGTACTTC
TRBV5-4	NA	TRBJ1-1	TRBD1	CASSPETGLMNTEAFF	TGTGCCAGCAGCCCGGAGACAGGGCTAATGAACACTGAAGCTTTCTTT
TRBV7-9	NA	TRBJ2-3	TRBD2	CASSLGLAGSSSDTQYF	TGTGCCAGCAGCTTAGGGCTAGCGGGAAGCTCCTCAGATACGCAGTATTTT
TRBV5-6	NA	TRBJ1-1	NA	CASSPAHRQDTEAFF	TGTGCCAGCAGTCCAGCCCACCGACAGGACACTGAAGCTTTCTTT
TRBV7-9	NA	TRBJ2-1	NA	CASTGDSSYNEQFF	TGTGCCAGCACGGGGGATAGCTCCTACAATGAGCAGTTCTTC
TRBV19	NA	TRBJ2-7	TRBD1	CARGQALRGQYF	TGTGCCAGGGGACAGGCCCTACGAGGGCAGTACTTC
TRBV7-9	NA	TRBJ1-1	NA	CASSLVPRGRQENTEAFF	TGTGCCAGCAGCTTAGTTCCCAGGGGAAGGCAAGAGAACACTGAAGCTTTCTTT
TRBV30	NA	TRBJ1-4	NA	CAWNVQGNEKLFF	TGTGCCTGGAACGTCCAGGGAAATGAAAAACTGTTTTTT
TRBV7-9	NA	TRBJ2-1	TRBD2	CASSYRTSGGNPSYNEQFF	TGTGCCAGTAGCTACAGGACTAGCGGGGGGAATCCCTCCTACAATGAGCAGTTCTTC
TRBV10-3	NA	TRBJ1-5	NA	CAISESGGWQPQHF	TGTGCCATCAGTGAGTCCGGGGGTTGGCAGCCCCAGCATTTT
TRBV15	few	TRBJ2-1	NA	CATSRDVRSYNEQFF	TGTGCCACCAGCAGAGATGTAAGGTCCTACAATGAGCAGTTCTTC
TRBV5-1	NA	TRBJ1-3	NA	CASSLDTTSGNTIYF	TGCGCCAGCAGCTTGGACACTACCTCTGGAAACACCATATATTTT
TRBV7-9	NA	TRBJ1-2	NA	CASSLDFYGYTF	TGTGCCAGCAGCTTGGACTTCTATGGCTACACCTTC
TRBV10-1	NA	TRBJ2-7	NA	CASSESDTPVTYEQYF	TGCGCCAGCAGTGAGTCGGACACACCCGTAACCTACGAGCAGTACTTC
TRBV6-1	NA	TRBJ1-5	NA	CASSLLAEGNQPQHF	TGTGCCAGCAGTTTACTGGCCGAAGGCAATCAGCCCCAGCATTTT
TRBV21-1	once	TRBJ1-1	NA	CASSLPKTEAFF	TGTGCCAGCAGCCTCCCGAAGACTGAAGCTTTCTTT
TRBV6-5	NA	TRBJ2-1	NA	CASSLRVGAQQFF	TGTGCCAGCAGTTTACGGGTCGGGGCTCAGCAGTTCTTC
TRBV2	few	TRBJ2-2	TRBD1	CASTGQGTGELFF	TGTGCCAGCACCGGACAGGGGACCGGGGAGCTGTTTTTT
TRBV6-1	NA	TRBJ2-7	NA	CASSTAYEQYF	TGTGCCAGCAGTACCGCCTACGAGCAGTACTTC
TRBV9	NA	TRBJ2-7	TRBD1	CASSASPAGGNEQYF	TGTGCCAGCAGCGCATCCCCGGCAGGGGGCAACGAGCAGTACTTC
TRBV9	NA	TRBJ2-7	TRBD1	CASSVGDSPYEQYF	TGTGCCAGCAGCGTAGGGGACAGTCCCTACGAGCAGTACTTC
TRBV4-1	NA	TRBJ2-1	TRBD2	CASSRRLAGEGNEQFF	TGCGCCAGCAGTCGTAGGCTAGCGGGAGAAGGAAATGAGCAGTTCTTC
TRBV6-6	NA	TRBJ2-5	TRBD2	CASSHRLAEETQYF	TGTGCCAGCAGTCATCGACTAGCGGAAGAGACCCAGTACTTC
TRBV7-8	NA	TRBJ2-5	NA	CASSLAAGRGETQYF	TGTGCCAGCAGCTTAGCGGCGGGACGTGGAGAGACCCAGTACTTC
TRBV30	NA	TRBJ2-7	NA	CAWSTEGFYEQYF	TGTGCCTGGAGTACTGAGGGATTCTACGAGCAGTACTTC
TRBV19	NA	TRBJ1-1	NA	CASSPGHRTEAFF	TGTGCCAGTAGTCCGGGACACCGCACTGAAGCTTTCTTT
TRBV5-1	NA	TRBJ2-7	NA	CASSLDLRVEQYF	TGCGCCAGCAGCTTGGACCTCAGGGTGGAGCAGTACTTC
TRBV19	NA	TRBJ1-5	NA	CASTGGTINQPQHF	TGTGCCAGTACCGGCGGGACAATCAATCAGCCCCAGCATTTT
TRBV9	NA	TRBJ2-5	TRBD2	CASSVTNSGSGETQYF	TGTGCCAGCAGCGTAACAAATAGCGGGAGCGGGGAGACCCAGTACTTC
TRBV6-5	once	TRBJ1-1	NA	CASSSDRPRMNTEAFF	TGTGCCAGCAGTTCCGACAGACCCCGAATGAACACTGAAGCTTTCTTT
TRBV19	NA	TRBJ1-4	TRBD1	CASSNRQGREKLFF	TGTGCCAGTAGTAACCGACAGGGACGGGAAAAACTGTTTTTT
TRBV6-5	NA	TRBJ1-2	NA	CASSLRGVGYTF	TGTGCCAGCAGTTTAAGAGGGGTTGGCTACACCTTC
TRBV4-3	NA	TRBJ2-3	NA	CASSQELDTQYF	TGCGCCAGCAGCCAAGAGCTAGATACGCAGTATTTT
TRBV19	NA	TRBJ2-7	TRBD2	CASSNSGGREQYF	TGTGCCAGCAGTAACAGCGGGGGGCGAGAGCAGTACTTC
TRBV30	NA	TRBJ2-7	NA	CAWSVNTAYEQYF	TGTGCCTGGAGTGTCAACACCGCCTACGAGCAGTACTTC
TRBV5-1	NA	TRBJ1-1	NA	CASSLLGLLPGDSRGTEAFF	TGCGCCAGCAGCTTGTTAGGATTACTTCCCGGGGACTCTCGGGGCACTGAAGCTTTCTTT
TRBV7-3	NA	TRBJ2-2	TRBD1	CASSSTGVDTGELFF	TGTGCCAGCAGCTCTACAGGGGTGGACACCGGGGAGCTGTTTTTT
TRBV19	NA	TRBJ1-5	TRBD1	CASSGTDHQPQHF	TGTGCCAGTAGCGGGACAGATCATCAGCCCCAGCATTTT
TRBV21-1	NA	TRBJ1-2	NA	CASRNYGYTF	TGTGCCAGCAGAAACTATGGCTACACCTTC
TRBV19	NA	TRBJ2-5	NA	CASSVQGQETQYF	TGTGCCAGTAGTGTCCAGGGTCAAGAGACCCAGTACTTC